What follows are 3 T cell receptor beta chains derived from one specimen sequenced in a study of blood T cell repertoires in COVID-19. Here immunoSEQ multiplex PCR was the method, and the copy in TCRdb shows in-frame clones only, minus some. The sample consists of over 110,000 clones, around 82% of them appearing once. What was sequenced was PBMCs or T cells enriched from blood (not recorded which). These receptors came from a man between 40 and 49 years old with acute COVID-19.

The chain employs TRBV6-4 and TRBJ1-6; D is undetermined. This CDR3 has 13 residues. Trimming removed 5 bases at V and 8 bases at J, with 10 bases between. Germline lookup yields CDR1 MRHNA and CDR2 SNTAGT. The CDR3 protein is CASSQLEDSPLHF. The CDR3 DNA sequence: TGTGCCAGCAGTCAACTCGAGGATTCACCCCTCCACTTT.

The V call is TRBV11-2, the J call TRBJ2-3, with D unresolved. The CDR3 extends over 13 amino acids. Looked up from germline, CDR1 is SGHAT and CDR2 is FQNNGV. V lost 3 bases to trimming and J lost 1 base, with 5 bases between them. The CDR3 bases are TGTGCCAGCAGCTTCTACCGCACAGATACGCAGTATTTT. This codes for CASSFYRTDTQYF.

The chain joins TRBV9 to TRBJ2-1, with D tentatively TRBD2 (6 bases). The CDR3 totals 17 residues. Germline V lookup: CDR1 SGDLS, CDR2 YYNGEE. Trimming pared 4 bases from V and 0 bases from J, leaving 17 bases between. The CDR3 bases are TGTGCCAGCAGCCTACCGCGGGACTCGAGCTCCTACAATGAGCAGTTCTTC. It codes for CASSLPRDSSSYNEQFF.